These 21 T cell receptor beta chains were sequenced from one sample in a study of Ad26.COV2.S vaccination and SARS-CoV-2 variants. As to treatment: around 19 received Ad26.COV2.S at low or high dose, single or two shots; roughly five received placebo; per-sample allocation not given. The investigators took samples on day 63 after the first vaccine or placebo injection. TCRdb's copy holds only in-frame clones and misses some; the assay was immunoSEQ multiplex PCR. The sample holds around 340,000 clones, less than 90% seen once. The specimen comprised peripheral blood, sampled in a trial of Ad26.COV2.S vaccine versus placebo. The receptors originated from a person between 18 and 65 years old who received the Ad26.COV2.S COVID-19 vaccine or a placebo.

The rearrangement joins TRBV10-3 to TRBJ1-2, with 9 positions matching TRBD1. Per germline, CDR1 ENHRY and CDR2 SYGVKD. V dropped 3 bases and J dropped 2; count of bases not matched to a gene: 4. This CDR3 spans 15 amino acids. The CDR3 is CAISESGTGNYGYTF. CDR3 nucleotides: TGTGCCATCAGTGAATCCGGGACAGGGAACTATGGCTACACCTTC.

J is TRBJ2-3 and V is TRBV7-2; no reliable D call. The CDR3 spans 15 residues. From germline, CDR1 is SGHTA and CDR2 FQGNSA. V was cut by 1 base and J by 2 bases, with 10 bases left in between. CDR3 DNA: TGTGCCAGCAGCTTAGTAGCACAATACACAGATACGCAGTATTTT. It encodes CASSLVAQYTDTQYF. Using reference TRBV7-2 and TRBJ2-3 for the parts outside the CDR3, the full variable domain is GAGVSQSPSNKVTEKGKDVELRCDPISGHTALYWYRQSLGQGLEFLIYFQGNSAPDKSGLPSDRFSAERTGGSVSTLTIQRTQQEDSAVYLCASSLVAQYTDTQYFGPGTRLTVL.

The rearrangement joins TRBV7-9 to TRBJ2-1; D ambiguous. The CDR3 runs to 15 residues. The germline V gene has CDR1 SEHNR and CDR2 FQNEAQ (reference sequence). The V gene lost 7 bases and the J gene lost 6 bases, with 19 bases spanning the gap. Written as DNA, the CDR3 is TGTGCCAGCACCTTTGACATTCTCCCCCTCAATGAGCAGTTCTTC. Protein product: CASTFDILPLNEQFF.

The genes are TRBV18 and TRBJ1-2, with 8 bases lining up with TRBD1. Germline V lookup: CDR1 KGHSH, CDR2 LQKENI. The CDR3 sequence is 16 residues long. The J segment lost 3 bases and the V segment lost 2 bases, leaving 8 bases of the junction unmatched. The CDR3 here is CASSPGMSGGHYGYTF. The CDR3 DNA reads TGTGCCAGCTCACCAGGGATGTCAGGGGGCCACTATGGCTACACCTTC.

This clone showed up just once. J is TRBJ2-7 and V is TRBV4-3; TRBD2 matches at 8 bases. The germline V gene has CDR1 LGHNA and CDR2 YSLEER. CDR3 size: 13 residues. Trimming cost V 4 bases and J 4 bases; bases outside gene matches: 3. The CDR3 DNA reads TGCGCCAGCAGCCCGGGGGGGGGATACGAGCAGTACTTC. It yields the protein CASSPGGGYEQYF.

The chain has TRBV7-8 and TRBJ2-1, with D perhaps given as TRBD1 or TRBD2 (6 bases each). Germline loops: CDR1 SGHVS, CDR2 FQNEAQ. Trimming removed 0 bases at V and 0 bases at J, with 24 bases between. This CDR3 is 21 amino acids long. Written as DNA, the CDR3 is TGTGCCAGCAGCTTAGCAGGGGGGCCCGGGTCACCGCCCAACTCCTACAATGAGCAGTTCTTC. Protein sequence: CASSLAGGPGSPPNSYNEQFF.

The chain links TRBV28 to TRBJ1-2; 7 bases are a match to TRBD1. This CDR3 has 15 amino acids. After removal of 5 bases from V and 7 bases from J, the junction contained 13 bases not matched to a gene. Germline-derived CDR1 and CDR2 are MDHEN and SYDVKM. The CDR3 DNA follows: TGTGCCAGCAGTCCAGGACAGGACAGAATGGGTGGCTACACCTTC. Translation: CASSPGQDRMGGYTF.

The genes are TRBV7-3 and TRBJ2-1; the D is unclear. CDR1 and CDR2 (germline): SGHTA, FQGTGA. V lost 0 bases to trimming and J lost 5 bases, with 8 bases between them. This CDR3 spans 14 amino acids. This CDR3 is CASSLTATDNEQFF. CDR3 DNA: TGTGCCAGCAGCTTAACGGCAACTGACAATGAGCAGTTCTTC.

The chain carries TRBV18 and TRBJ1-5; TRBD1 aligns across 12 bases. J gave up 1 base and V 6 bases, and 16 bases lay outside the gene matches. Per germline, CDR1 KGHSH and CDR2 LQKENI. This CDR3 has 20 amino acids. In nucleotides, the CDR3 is TGTGCCAGCTCGACCGTCCGGGACAGGGGGCCCGATAGCAGCAATCAGCCCCAGCATTTT. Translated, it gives CASSTVRDRGPDSSNQPQHF. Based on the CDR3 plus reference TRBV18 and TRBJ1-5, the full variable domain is NAGVMQNPRHLVRRRGQEARLRCSPMKGHSHVYWYRQLPEEGLKFMVYLQKENIIDESGMPKERFSAEFPKEGPSILRIQQVVRGDSAAYFCASSTVRDRGPDSSNQPQHFGDGTRLSIL.

The CDR3 loop is CATTRATEAFF. CDR3 nucleotides: TGTGCCACAACTCGAGCCACTGAAGCTTTCTTT. This chain links TRBV10-3 with TRBJ1-1; no firm D call. The CDR3 sequence is 11 residues long. V was clipped by 10 bases and J by 4 bases, with 10 bases between them. The germline V gene encodes CDR1 ENHRY and CDR2 SYGVKD.

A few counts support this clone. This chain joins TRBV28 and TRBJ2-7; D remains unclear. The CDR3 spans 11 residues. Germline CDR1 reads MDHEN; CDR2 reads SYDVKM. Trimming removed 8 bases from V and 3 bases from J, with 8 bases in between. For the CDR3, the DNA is TGTGCCAGCTCCGGCCTCTACGAGCAGTACTTC. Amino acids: CASSGLYEQYF.

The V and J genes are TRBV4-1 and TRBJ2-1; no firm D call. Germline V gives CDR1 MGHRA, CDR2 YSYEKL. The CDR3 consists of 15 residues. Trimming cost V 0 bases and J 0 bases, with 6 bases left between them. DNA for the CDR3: TGCGCCAGCAGCCAAGAAAGGGTCTCCTACAATGAGCAGTTCTTC. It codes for CASSQERVSYNEQFF.

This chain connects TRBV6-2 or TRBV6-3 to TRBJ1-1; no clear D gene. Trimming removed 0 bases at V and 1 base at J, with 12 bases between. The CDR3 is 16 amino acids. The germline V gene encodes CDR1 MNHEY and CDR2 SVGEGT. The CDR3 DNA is TGTGCCAGCAGTTACTCACTGTCTATTCAGAACACTGAAGCTTTCTTT. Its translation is CASSYSLSIQNTEAFF.

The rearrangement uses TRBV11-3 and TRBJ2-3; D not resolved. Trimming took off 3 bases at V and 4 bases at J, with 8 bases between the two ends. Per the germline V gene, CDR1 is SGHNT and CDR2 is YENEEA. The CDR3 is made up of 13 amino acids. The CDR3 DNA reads TGTGCCAGCAGCTTGGGCTCCGCAGATACGCAGTATTTT. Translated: CASSLGSADTQYF.

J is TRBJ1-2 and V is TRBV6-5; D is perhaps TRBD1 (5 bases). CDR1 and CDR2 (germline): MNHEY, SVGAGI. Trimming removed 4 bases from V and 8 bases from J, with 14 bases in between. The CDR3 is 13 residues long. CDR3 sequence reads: CASSSSTGQGYTF. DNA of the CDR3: TGTGCCAGCAGTTCCTCAACGGGGCAGGGCTACACCTTC.

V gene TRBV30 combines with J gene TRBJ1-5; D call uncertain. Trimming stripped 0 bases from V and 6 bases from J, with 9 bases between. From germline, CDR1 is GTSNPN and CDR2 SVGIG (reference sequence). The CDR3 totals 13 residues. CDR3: CAWSVQPAQPQHF. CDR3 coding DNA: TGTGCCTGGAGTGTACAGCCGGCTCAGCCCCAGCATTTT. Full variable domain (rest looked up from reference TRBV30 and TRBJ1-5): SQTIHQWPATLVQPVGSPLSLECTVEGTSNPNLYWYRQAAGRGLQLLFYSVGIGQISSEVPQNLSASRPQDRQFILSSKKLLLSDSGFYLCAWSVQPAQPQHFGDGTRLSIL.

In nucleotides, the CDR3 is TGTGCCAGCAGCGGGGCGGGACTAGCGGGATACGAGCAGTACTTC. Its translation is CASSGAGLAGYEQYF. J is TRBJ2-7 and V is TRBV7-2; 13 bases align to TRBD2. V gave up 5 bases and J gave up 4 bases; unmatched junction bases: 5. Germline V gene data show CDR1 as SGHTA and CDR2 as FQGNSA. The CDR3 consists of 15 residues.

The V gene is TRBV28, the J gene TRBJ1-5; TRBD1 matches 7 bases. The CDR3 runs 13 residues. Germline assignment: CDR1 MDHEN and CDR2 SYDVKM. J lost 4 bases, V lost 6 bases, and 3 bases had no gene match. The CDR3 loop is CASSRGQNQPQHF. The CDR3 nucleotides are TGTGCCAGCAGCCGGGGACAGAATCAGCCCCAGCATTTT.

The CDR3 DNA sequence: TGTGCCAGCAGCTTACTAGGATCGCTTAGAGGGGACTTCACAGATACGCAGTATTTT. Protein: CASSLLGSLRGDFTDTQYF. V gene TRBV7-2 combines with J gene TRBJ2-3; D perhaps matches TRBD2 (6 bases). The V and J ends lost 2 bases and 2 bases respectively, with 23 bases between them. Germline assignment: CDR1 SGHTA and CDR2 FQGNSA. The CDR3 sequence is 19 residues long.

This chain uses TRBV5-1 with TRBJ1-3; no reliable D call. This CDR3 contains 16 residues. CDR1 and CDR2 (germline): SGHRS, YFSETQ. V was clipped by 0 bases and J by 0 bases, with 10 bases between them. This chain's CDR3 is CASSLDSRSSGNTIYF. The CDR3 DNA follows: TGCGCCAGCAGCTTGGACTCAAGGAGCTCTGGAAACACCATATATTTT.

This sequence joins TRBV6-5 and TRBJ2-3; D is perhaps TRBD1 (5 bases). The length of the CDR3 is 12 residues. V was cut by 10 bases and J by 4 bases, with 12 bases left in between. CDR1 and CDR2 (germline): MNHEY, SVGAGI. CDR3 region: CATGRDADTQYF. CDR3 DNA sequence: TGTGCCACAGGCAGGGATGCAGATACGCAGTATTTT.